Below, 9 T cell receptor beta chains from the same sample are listed, as sequenced in a study of post-analysis software for immune sequencing data. Antigens of these TCRs are unknown. The TCR beta cDNA libraries carried unique molecular identifiers. Via MiXCR, TCRdb re-called the PCR reads, giving one row per CDR3 protein. The table lists 250,000 to 300,000 distinct CDR3 sequences, 30% to 45% of them singletons. General observations from the study: Among 4 or 5 TRBV segments more frequent in patients than controls were TRBV5-6, TRBV5-1 and TRBV20-1.

Sequences were obtained from blood. Receptors were obtained from a girl aged 10-17 years with multiple sclerosis.

This clonotype was picked up many times. The chain links TRBV7-3 to TRBJ1-2; D not certain. The germline V gene encodes CDR1 SGHTA and CDR2 FQGTGA. The germline V and J ends were trimmed by 4 bases and 6 bases, with 12 bases remaining between them. There are 13 residues in the CDR3. In DNA form, the CDR3 reads TGTGCCAGCAGCTCCACAGAGTCTGATGGCTACACCTTC. This encodes CASSSTESDGYTF.

The chain carries TRBV29-1 and TRBJ2-5; perhaps TRBD1 as D (6 bases). The CDR3 covers 13 residues. Germline CDR1 and CDR2: SQVTM and ANQGSEA. Trimming took off 0 bases at V and 5 bases at J, with 10 bases between the two ends. The DNA of the CDR3 is TGCAGCGTTGAAGAGACAGGCGGGGAGACCCAGTACTTC. Protein: CSVEETGGETQYF.

The genes are TRBV20-1 and TRBJ2-3; perhaps D is TRBD1 or TRBD2 (5 bases each). The CDR3 is 13 residues long. Germline assignment: CDR1 DFQATT and CDR2 SNEGSKA (reference sequence). V lost 3 bases to trimming and J lost 1 base, with 8 bases between them. CDR3 region: CSARRDRTDTQYF. DNA of the CDR3: TGCAGTGCTAGGAGGGACCGCACAGATACGCAGTATTTT.

Only a few counts were recorded for this clonotype. This chain connects TRBV14 to TRBJ1-1, with unresolved D. CDR1 SGHDN and CDR2 FVKESK come from the germline V gene. The V end lost 1 base, the J end lost 5 bases, and 5 bases lay between the germline ends. The CDR3 consists of 12 residues. CDR3 in DNA: TGTGCCAGCAGCCAAGTTGGAACTGAAGCTTTCTTT. Its protein is CASSQVGTEAFF.

In its sample, this clonotype was seen many times. This rearrangement joins TRBV7-8 to TRBJ1-2, with 8 bases lining up with TRBD1. This CDR3 region has 15 residues. With 4 bases clipped from V and 5 bases from J, the junction kept 9 bases outside the gene matches. Germline CDR1 is SGHVS and CDR2 is FQNEAQ. The CDR3 coding sequence is TGTGCCAGCAGCTCCCGCGGACAGGGTCAATATGGCTACACCTTC. This codes for CASSSRGQGQYGYTF.

This clonotype was observed many times. The V call is TRBV24-1, the J call TRBJ1-5; D gene ambiguous. The CDR3 length is 14 residues. CDR1 and CDR2 (germline): KGHDR, SFDVKD. The V gene lost 1 base and the J gene lost 4 bases, with 7 bases spanning the gap. For the CDR3, the DNA is TGTGCCACCAGTGATTTCCGCGGGAATCAGCCCCAGCATTTT. It yields the protein CATSDFRGNQPQHF.

This clonotype was counted many times. The gene calls are TRBV7-9 and TRBJ2-3; a possible D gene is TRBD2 (6 bases). Germline CDR1 is SEHNR and CDR2 is FQNEAQ (reference sequence). The CDR3 sequence is 15 residues long. The V and J ends lost 1 base and 2 bases respectively, with 10 bases between them. Here the CDR3 reads CASSLGDSSTDTQYF. CDR3 nucleotide sequence: TGTGCCAGCAGCTTAGGGGACTCCTCCACAGATACGCAGTATTTT.

This clonotype was recorded at least ten times. V is TRBV27 and J is TRBJ2-7, with 9 bases fitting TRBD1. Per germline, CDR1 MNHEY and CDR2 SMNVEV (reference sequence). The V segment lost 6 bases and the J segment 6 bases; nucleotides outside the gene matches: 3. The CDR3 is 12 amino acids. CDR3 coding DNA: TGTGCCAGCAGGACAGGGGGAAGCGAGCAGTACTTC. It yields the protein CASRTGGSEQYF.

As to this clonotype: A single base separates this from a much larger clone, so it may be a read error. The chain couples TRBV4-2 to TRBJ2-5; 10 bases match TRBD1. The V gene end was trimmed by 1 base and the J gene end by 0 bases; junction bases not matched to a gene: 8. This CDR3 has 18 residues. Germline assignment: CDR1 LGHNA and CDR2 YNFKEQ. The CDR3 region is CASSQGGQGGPHQETQYF. The CDR3 region has the DNA TGTGCCAGCAGCCAAGGAGGACAGGGGGGTCCGCACCAAGAGACCCAGTACTTC.